Sequencing of this T cell receptor (beta chain) was carried out in a study of glioma-infiltrating T cells after dendritic cell vaccination. The repertoire was sequenced with immunoSEQ multiplex PCR; TCRdb's copy has only in-frame clones and lacks some. This table holds about 92,000 clones, approximately 84% found once. CDR3 length equals 15 residues. CDR1 LGHNA and CDR2 YNFKEQ come from the germline V gene. The germline V and J ends were trimmed by 4 bases and 2 bases, with 12 bases remaining between them. The rearrangement uses TRBV4-2 and TRBJ1-3; D unclear. This TCR derives from a human donor with glioblastoma. Material: blood, obtained before dendritic cell vaccination. CDR3: CASSPARSTGNTIYF. CDR3 nucleotide sequence: TGTGCCAGCAGCCCCGCCCGGTCCACTGGAAACACCATATATTTT.